The T cell receptor (beta chain) described here comes from a study of patients and donors after allogeneic stem cell transplantation. V shed 2 bases and J shed 0 bases, with 10 bases lying between them. Germline CDR1 reads SEHNR; CDR2 reads FQNEAQ (reference sequence). CDR3 length equals 16 residues. TCRdb recomputed calls from the RT-PCR reads with MiXCR, one row per CDR3 protein. This table holds 410,000 or so distinct CDR3 sequences, about a sixth found once. This TCR derives from a human donor who was either an allogeneic HSCT recipient or a stem cell or donor lymphocyte infusion donor (not recorded which). It is not recorded whose cells these are; they may come from a transplant donor. Input material: blood, either unsorted or a sorted T cell fraction (not recorded which). This chain connects TRBV7-9 to TRBJ2-2; D is unresolved. Written as DNA, the CDR3 is TGTGCCAGCAGCTTACTCCCGGGCGCGAACACCGGGGAGCTGTTTTTT. It is translated as CASSLLPGANTGELFF.